This is a list of T cell receptor beta chains from one sample in a study of cytomegalovirus exposure and HLA in healthy donors. Assay: immunoSEQ multiplex PCR; the TCRdb copy retains only in-frame clones and omits some. The sample has around 150,000 clones; over 70% are singletons. The sample comprised PBMCs. Receptors were obtained from a man aged 35 to 55 in good health and CMV-seronegative. The CDR3 runs from the conserved cysteine through the conserved F or W. A D gene is named only where the DNA matches it firmly. The size of a clone is reported for some rows only, either as once, few or many, or as a class for expanded clones.

CASSQEKGLGTGTDTQYF TGCGCCAGCAGCCAAGAGAAGGGGCTAGGGACAGGGACAGATACGCAGTATTTT TRBJ2-3 TRBV4-1 - TRBD1
CASRLSTGDNTEAFF TGTGCCAGTAGACTATCGACAGGGGACAACACTGAAGCTTTCTTT TRBJ1-1 TRBV19 - TRBD1
CASSQEPSGGYTF TGCGCCAGCAGCCAGGAGCCATCGGGGGGCTACACCTTC TRBJ1-2 TRBV5-1 - -
CASSQDHRDTYEQYF TGCGCCAGCAGCCAAGATCACAGGGACACCTACGAGCAGTACTTC TRBJ2-7 TRBV4-3 once -
CATSRELVAGTYEQYF TGTGCCACCAGCAGAGAGTTAGTAGCGGGGACCTACGAGCAGTACTTC TRBJ2-7 TRBV15 - TRBD2
CAHRGTTSGNTIYF TGTGCGCACCGGGGGACCACTTCTGGAAACACCATATATTTT TRBJ1-3 TRBV7-9 - -
CSVVASGRADTQYF TGCAGCGTTGTAGCTAGCGGGAGGGCAGATACGCAGTATTTT TRBJ2-3 TRBV29-1 - TRBD2
CASSPTGGGEAFF TGTGCCAGCAGTCCTACAGGGGGAGGTGAAGCTTTCTTT TRBJ1-1 TRBV27 - TRBD1
CASRSPGTDTQYF TGTGCCAGCAGATCCCCGGGCACAGATACGCAGTATTTT TRBJ2-3 TRBV6-5 - -
CASSPTLTRTDTQYF TGTGCCAGCAGCCCGACACTGACGCGCACAGATACGCAGTATTTT TRBJ2-3 TRBV7-2 - -
CSVEEGTYGYTF TGCAGCGTTGAGGAGGGGACCTATGGCTACACCTTC TRBJ1-2 TRBV29-1 - -
CASSFSGRLGTGELFF TGTGCCAGCAGCTTTAGCGGGAGGCTAGGGACCGGGGAGCTGTTTTTT TRBJ2-2 TRBV7-9 - TRBD2
CASSLGRTQTGNYGYTF TGTGCCAGCAGCTTAGGGAGGACTCAGACAGGGAACTATGGCTACACCTTC TRBJ1-2 TRBV7-2 - TRBD1
CASRVSGGPYEQYF TGTGCCAGCAGAGTGTCTGGGGGCCCCTACGAGCAGTACTTC TRBJ2-7 TRBV14 - -
CASSYSYIPSGNTIYF TGTGCCAGCAGTTACTCGTATATCCCCTCTGGAAACACCATATATTTT TRBJ1-3 TRBV6-5 - -
CASSAGTGDNRPQHF TGTGCCAGTAGTGCCGGGACAGGGGATAATCGGCCCCAGCATTTT TRBJ1-5 TRBV19 - TRBD1
CASSLGSETDTQYF TGTGCCAGCAGCTTAGGTAGCGAAACAGATACGCAGTATTTT TRBJ2-3 TRBV7-2 - -
CSVESGAGIYEQYF TGCAGCGTTGAATCAGGGGCCGGAATCTACGAGCAGTACTTC TRBJ2-7 TRBV29-1 - -
CASSLWGGMGTNEKLFF TGCGCCAGCAGCCTGTGGGGAGGCATGGGAACTAATGAAAAACTGTTTTTT TRBJ1-4 TRBV4-3 - -
CASSRTDYGYTF TGTGCCAGCAGCCGGACTGACTATGGCTACACCTTC TRBJ1-2 TRBV7-2 - -
CASSVTGTEKLFF TGTGCCAGCAGTGTAACGGGAACCGAAAAACTGTTTTTT TRBJ1-4 TRBV25-1 - -
CASSLGQGNSPLHF TGTGCCAGCAGCCTGGGACAGGGTAATTCACCCCTCCACTTT TRBJ1-6 TRBV5-4 - TRBD1
CAWSGQANTEAFF TGTGCCTGGAGTGGACAGGCGAACACTGAAGCTTTCTTT TRBJ1-1 TRBV30 - -
CASGRGQGWTEAFF TGTGCCAGCGGGCGGGGACAGGGATGGACTGAAGCTTTCTTT TRBJ1-1 TRBV9 - TRBD1
CASSAGQAKRGYTF TGTGCCAGCAGTGCGGGACAGGCGAAGCGAGGCTACACCTTC TRBJ1-2 TRBV2 few TRBD1
CATTGEFNQPQHF TGTGCCACAACAGGGGAGTTTAATCAGCCCCAGCATTTT TRBJ1-5 TRBV19 - TRBD1
CASSWGGAGTGIETQYF TGTGCCAGCAGCTGGGGAGGGGCCGGGACAGGGATAGAGACCCAGTACTTC TRBJ2-5 TRBV7-9 - TRBD1
CASSSGTGDTEAFF TGTGCCAGCAGTTCCGGGACAGGGGACACTGAAGCTTTCTTT TRBJ1-1 TRBV6-5 few TRBD1
CASRPGTENTEAFF TGTGCCAGCAGGCCCGGGACAGAGAACACTGAAGCTTTCTTT TRBJ1-1 TRBV27 - TRBD1
CASSQVAGSQETQYF TGCGCCAGCAGCCAGGTAGCGGGGAGCCAAGAGACCCAGTACTTC TRBJ2-5 TRBV4-3 - TRBD2
CASRSGTGDRTQYF TGTGCCAGCAGATCCGGGACAGGGGATAGAACCCAGTACTTC TRBJ2-5 TRBV6-5 - TRBD1
CASSIRGGGSTEAFF TGTGCCAGTAGTATTCGAGGGGGGGGGAGCACTGAAGCTTTCTTT TRBJ1-1 TRBV19 few -
CASSLDPDLYGYTF TGTGCCAGCAGCTTGGATCCGGACTTGTATGGCTACACCTTC TRBJ1-2 TRBV5-6 - -
CASSETRDFPSDTQYF TGCGCCAGCAGCGAGACCCGGGACTTTCCTTCAGATACGCAGTATTTT TRBJ2-3 TRBV5-1 - -
CASSPGTGPYEQYF TGTGCCAGCAGCCCCGGGACAGGGCCCTACGAGCAGTACTTC TRBJ2-7 TRBV6-5 - TRBD1
CASSYRTGAGEQYF TGTGCCAGCAGCTACCGGACAGGGGCCGGCGAGCAGTACTTC TRBJ2-7 TRBV11-1 - TRBD1
CATWTSGTTDTQYF TGTGCCACTTGGACTAGCGGAACCACAGATACGCAGTATTTT TRBJ2-3 TRBV13 - TRBD2
CASGLKGGSVPQPQHF TGTGCCAGTGGACTCAAGGGCGGCTCGGTTCCTCAGCCCCAGCATTTT TRBJ1-5 TRBV30 - -
CASSLNTGGQAFF TGTGCCAGCAGCCTCAACACAGGGGGACAAGCTTTCTTT TRBJ1-1 TRBV14 - TRBD1
CASRRQGINTGELFF TGTGCCAGCAGAAGACAGGGGATCAACACCGGGGAGCTGTTTTTT TRBJ2-2 TRBV2 few TRBD1
CASSFVWGRARVREQYF TGTGCCAGCAGCTTTGTATGGGGGAGGGCCAGGGTGAGAGAGCAGTACTTC TRBJ2-7 TRBV7-3 - TRBD2
CASSASPVVPGLAGGENIQYF TGTGCCAGTAGTGCCTCCCCCGTGGTCCCCGGACTAGCGGGAGGAGAAAACATTCAGTACTTC TRBJ2-4 TRBV19 few TRBD2
CASSAREGGTQYF TGTGCCAGTAGTGCCCGGGAGGGGGGTACGCAGTATTTT TRBJ2-3 TRBV19 few TRBD2
CAISERDRAYEQYF TGTGCCATCAGTGAACGAGACAGGGCCTACGAGCAGTACTTC TRBJ2-7 TRBV10-3 - TRBD1
CASSLRGAGASETQYF TGCGCCAGCAGCCTCCGCGGCGCGGGAGCATCCGAGACCCAGTACTTC TRBJ2-5 TRBV4-3 - TRBD2
CASSIPPSRNTEAFF TGTGCCAGTAGTATACCCCCGTCTAGGAACACTGAAGCTTTCTTT TRBJ1-1 TRBV19 - -
CASSLGASGSASTDTQYF TGTGCCAGCAGCTTAGGAGCTAGCGGGTCCGCAAGCACAGATACGCAGTATTTT TRBJ2-3 TRBV11-2 - TRBD2
CASRYDSSYEQYF TGTGCCAGCAGGTACGACAGCTCCTACGAGCAGTACTTC TRBJ2-7 TRBV6-5 - -